The 8 T cell receptor beta chains given below trace back to one sample, sequenced in a study of PD-1 blockade in classical Hodgkin lymphoma. Indicated time point: newly diagnosed, previously untreated cHL patient sample. Profiled with immunoSEQ multiplex PCR; TCRdb holds only in-frame clones, not every one. The sample yields around 50,000 clones, approximately 91% seen once. Sequencing was done on a sample of peripheral blood mononuclear cells (PBMCs). All receptors derive from a human donor with classical Hodgkin lymphoma.

V gene TRBV19 combines with J gene TRBJ2-7, with TRBD2 matching over 7 bases. The ends lost 5 bases at V and 1 base at J; junction bases unmatched: 8. CDR3 length: 15 residues. CDR1 and CDR2 (germline): LNHDA, SQIVND (reference sequence). CDR3: CASSSPSGTSYEQYF. CDR3 DNA: TGTGCCAGTAGTTCCCCGAGCGGGACGTCCTACGAGCAGTACTTC.

J is TRBJ1-1 and V is TRBV7-9, with D possibly matching TRBD1 (6 bases). This CDR3 has 17 amino acids. Trimming stripped 8 bases from V and 6 bases from J, with 28 bases between. Germline V gives CDR1 SEHNR, CDR2 FQNEAQ (reference sequence). DNA for the CDR3: TGTGCCAGCCATCCTGTCCCCAGGGGCCTAAGAGGCGCTGAAGCTTTCTTT. It specifies CASHPVPRGLRGAEAFF. Complete variable domain (other parts from reference TRBV7-9 and TRBJ1-1): DTGVSQNPRHKITKRGQNVTFRCDPISEHNRLYWYRQTLGQGPEFLTYFQNEAQLEKSRLLSDRFSAERPKGSFSTLEIQRTEQGDSAMYLCASHPVPRGLRGAEAFFGQGTRLTVV.

The V call is TRBV27, the J call TRBJ2-7, with D perhaps matching TRBD2 (6 bases). This CDR3 is built from 15 residues. Germline CDR1 MNHEY, CDR2 SMNVEV (reference sequence). Trimming removed 2 bases at V and 2 bases at J, with 13 bases between. The CDR3 nucleotides are TGTGCCAGCAGTTTACAGGTAGCGGAAACCTACGAGCAGTACTTC. Its translation: CASSLQVAETYEQYF.

The chain employs TRBV2 and TRBJ1-2; weak D call: TRBD1 (5 bases). Germline CDR1 is SNHLY and CDR2 is FYNNEI. V was shortened by 3 bases and J by 8 bases, with 13 bases between the two germline ends. CDR3 length: 13 residues. The CDR3 DNA follows: TGTGCCAGCAGTGAGGGCCTCAGGGACGGCTACACCTTC. Translated, it gives CASSEGLRDGYTF.

The chain carries TRBV5-1 and TRBJ2-1; 9 bases agree with TRBD2. Germline V CDR1 and CDR2: SGHRS, YFSETQ. Germline trimming cut 7 bases from V and 0 bases from J; bases unmatched to any gene: 5. This CDR3 contains 15 residues. CDR3 sequence (DNA): TGCGCCAGCTGCACTAGCGGGTTCTCCTACAATGAGCAGTTCTTC. Protein: CASCTSGFSYNEQFF.

The rearrangement joins TRBV6-8 to TRBJ2-7, with D possibly being TRBD2 (6 bases). Germline CDR1 is MNHGY and CDR2 is SAAAGT. V lost 2 bases and J lost 3, with 14 bases in between. CDR3 size: 15 residues. CDR3 region: CASSYGRLALYEQYV. The CDR3 DNA is TGTGCCAGCAGTTACGGTCGGCTAGCGCTCTACGAGCAGTACGTC.

The chain links TRBV6-5 to TRBJ2-5; no firm D call. V was pared by 2 bases and J by 7 bases, with 11 bases between. The CDR3 length is 13 residues. Germline V gene data show CDR1 as MNHEY and CDR2 as SVGAGI. Here the CDR3 reads CASSYQSAGTQYF. The CDR3 bases are TGTGCCAGCAGTTACCAATCTGCTGGGACCCAGTACTTC.

This clone came up once. The chain employs TRBV6-4 and TRBJ2-7; the D is unclear. Looked up from germline, CDR1 is MRHNA and CDR2 is SNTAGT. Deletions cut 3 bases from V and 2 bases from J, with 5 bases between. The CDR3 runs to 12 residues. CDR3 sequence reads: CASSESAYEQYV. In DNA, the CDR3 is TGTGCCAGCAGTGAGTCAGCCTACGAGCAGTACGTC.